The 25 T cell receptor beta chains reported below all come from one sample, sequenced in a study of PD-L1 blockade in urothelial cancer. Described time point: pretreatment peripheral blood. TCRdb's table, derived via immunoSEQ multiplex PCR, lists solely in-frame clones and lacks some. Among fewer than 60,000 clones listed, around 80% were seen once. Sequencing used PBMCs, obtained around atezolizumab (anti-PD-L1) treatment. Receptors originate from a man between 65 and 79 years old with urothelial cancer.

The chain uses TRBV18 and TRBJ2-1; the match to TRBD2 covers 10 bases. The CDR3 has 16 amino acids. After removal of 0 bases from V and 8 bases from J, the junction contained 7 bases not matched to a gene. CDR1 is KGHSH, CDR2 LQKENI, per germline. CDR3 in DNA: TGTGCCAGCTCACCACCCATACTAGCGGGAAATTATGAGCAGTTCTTC. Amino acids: CASSPPILAGNYEQFF.

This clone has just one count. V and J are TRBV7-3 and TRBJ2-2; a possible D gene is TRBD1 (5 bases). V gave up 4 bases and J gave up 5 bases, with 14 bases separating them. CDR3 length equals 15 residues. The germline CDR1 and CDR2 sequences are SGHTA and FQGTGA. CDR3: CASSSLGPGTGELFF. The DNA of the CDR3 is TGTGCCAGCAGCTCCTTAGGGCCAGGGACCGGGGAGCTGTTTTTT.

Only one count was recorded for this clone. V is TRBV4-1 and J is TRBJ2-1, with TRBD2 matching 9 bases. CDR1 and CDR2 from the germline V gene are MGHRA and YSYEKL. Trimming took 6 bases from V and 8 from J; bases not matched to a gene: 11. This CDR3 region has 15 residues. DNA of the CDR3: TGCGCCAGCAGGGCCGGGACTAGCCCTGGGGATGAGCAGTTCTTC. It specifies CASRAGTSPGDEQFF.

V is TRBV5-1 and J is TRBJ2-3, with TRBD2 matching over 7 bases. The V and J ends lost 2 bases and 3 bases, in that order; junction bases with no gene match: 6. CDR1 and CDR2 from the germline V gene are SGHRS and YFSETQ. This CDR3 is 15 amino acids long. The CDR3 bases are TGCGCCAGCAGCTTAGTCAGGGAGGGAACAGATACGCAGTATTTT. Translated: CASSLVREGTDTQYF. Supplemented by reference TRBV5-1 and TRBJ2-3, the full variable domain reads KAGVTQTPRYLIKTRGQQVTLSCSPISGHRSVSWYQQTPGQGLQFLFEYFSETQRNKGNFPGRFSGRQFSNSRSEMNVSTLELGDSALYLCASSLVREGTDTQYFGPGTRLTVL.

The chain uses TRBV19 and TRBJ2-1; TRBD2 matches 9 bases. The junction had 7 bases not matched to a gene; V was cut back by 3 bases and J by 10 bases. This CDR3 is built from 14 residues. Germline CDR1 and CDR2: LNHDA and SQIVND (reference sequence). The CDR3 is CASSIGAGGPEQFF. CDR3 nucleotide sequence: TGTGCCAGTAGTATTGGTGCGGGGGGGCCGGAGCAGTTCTTC.

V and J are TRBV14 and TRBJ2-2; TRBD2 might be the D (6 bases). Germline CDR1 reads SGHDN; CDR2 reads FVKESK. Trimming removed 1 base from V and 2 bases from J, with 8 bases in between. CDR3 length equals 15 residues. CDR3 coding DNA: TGTGCCAGCAGCCAAGTGGGGGGAAACACCGGGGAGCTGTTTTTT. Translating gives CASSQVGGNTGELFF.

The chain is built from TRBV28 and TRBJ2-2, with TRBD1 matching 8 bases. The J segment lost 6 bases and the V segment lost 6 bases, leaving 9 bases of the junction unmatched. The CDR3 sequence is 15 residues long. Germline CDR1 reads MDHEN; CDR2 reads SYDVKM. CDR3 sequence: CASRPWTGSAGELFF. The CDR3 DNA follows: TGTGCCAGCAGACCGTGGACAGGGTCTGCCGGGGAGCTGTTTTTT. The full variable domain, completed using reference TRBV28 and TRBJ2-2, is DVKVTQSSRYLVKRTGEKVFLECVQDMDHENMFWYRQDPGLGLRLIYFSYDVKMKEKGDIPEGYSVSREKKERFSLILESASTNQTSMYLCASRPWTGSAGELFFGEGSRLTVL.

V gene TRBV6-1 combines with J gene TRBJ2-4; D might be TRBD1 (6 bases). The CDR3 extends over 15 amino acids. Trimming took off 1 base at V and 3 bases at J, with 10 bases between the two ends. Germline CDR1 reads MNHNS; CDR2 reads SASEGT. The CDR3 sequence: CASSEVVRGKNIQYF. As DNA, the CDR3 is TGTGCCAGCAGTGAAGTGGTCAGGGGCAAAAACATTCAGTACTTC.

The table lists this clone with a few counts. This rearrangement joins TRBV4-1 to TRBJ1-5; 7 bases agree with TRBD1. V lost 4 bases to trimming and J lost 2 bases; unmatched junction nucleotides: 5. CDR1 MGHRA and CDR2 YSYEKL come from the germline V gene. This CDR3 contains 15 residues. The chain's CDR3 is CASSRRQGGNQPQHF. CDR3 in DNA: TGCGCCAGCAGCCGTCGGCAGGGGGGCAATCAGCCCCAGCATTTT.

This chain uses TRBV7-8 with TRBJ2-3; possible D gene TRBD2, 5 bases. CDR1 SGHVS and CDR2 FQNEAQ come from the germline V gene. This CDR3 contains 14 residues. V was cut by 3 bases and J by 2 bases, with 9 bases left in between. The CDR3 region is CASSFQRATDTQYF. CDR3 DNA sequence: TGTGCCAGCAGCTTTCAGAGGGCCACAGATACGCAGTATTTT.

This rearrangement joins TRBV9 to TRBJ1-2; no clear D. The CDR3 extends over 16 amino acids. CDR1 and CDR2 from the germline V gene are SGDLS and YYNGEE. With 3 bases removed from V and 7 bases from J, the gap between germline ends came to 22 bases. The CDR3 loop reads CASSELEGFKVGGYTF. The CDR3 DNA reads TGTGCCAGCAGCGAGCTGGAGGGTTTTAAAGTGGGTGGCTACACCTTC.

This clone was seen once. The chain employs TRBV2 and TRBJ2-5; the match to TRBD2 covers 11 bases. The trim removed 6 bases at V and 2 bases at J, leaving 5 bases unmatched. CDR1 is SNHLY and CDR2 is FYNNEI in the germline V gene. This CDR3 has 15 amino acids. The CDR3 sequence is CASSRLAGTQETQYF. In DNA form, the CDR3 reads TGTGCCAGCAGCCGACTAGCGGGAACGCAAGAGACCCAGTACTTC. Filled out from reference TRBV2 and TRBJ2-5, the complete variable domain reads EPEVTQTPSHQVTQMGQEVILRCVPISNHLYFYWYRQILGQKVEFLVSFYNNEISEKSEIFDDQFSVERPDGSNFTLKIRSTKLEDSAMYFCASSRLAGTQETQYFGPGTRLLVL.

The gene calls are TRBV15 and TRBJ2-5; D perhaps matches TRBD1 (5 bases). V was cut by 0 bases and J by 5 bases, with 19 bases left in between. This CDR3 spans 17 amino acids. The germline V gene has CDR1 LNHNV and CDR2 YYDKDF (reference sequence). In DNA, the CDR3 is TGTGCCACCAGCAGAGATGGGGCTGGCGGTCCTGTGGAGACCCAGTACTTC. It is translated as CATSRDGAGGPVETQYF.

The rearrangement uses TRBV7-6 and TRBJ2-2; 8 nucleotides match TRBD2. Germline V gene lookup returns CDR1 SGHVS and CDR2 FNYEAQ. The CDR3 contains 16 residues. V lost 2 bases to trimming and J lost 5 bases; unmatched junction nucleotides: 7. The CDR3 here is CASSLQATSDTGELFF. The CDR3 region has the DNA TGTGCCAGCAGCTTACAGGCGACTAGCGATACCGGGGAGCTGTTTTTT. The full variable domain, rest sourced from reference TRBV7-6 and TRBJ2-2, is GAGVSQSPRYKVTKRGQDVALRCDPISGHVSLYWYRQALGQGPEFLTYFNYEAQQDKSGLPNDRFSAERPEGSISTLTIQRTEQRDSAMYRCASSLQATSDTGELFFGEGSRLTVL.

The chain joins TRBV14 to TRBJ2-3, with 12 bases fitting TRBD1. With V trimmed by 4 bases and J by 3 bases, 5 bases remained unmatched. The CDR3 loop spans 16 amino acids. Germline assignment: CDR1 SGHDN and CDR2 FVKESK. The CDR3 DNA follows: TGTGCCAGCAGCCGGTCGGGACAGGGGGCGACAGATACGCAGTATTTT. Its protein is CASSRSGQGATDTQYF.

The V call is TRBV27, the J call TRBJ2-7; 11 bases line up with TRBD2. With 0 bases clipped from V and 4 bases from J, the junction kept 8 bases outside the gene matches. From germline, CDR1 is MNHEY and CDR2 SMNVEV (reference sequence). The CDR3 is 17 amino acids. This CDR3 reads CASSLSVWPSGGYEQYF. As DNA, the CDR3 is TGTGCCAGCAGTTTATCGGTCTGGCCTAGCGGGGGGTACGAGCAGTACTTC.

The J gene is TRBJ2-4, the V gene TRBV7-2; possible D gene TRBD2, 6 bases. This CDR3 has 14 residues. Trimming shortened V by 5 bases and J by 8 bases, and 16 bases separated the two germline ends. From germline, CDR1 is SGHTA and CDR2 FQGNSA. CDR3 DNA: TGTGCCAGCAGCCGGGACTCCCACCTAGACATTCAGTACTTC. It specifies CASSRDSHLDIQYF.

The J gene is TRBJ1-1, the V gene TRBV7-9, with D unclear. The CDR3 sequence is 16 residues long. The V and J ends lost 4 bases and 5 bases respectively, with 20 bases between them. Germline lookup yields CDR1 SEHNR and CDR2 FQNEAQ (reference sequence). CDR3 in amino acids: CASSSTHNQRRTEAFF. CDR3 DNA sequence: TGTGCCAGCAGCTCGACGCATAATCAGAGGAGAACTGAAGCTTTCTTT. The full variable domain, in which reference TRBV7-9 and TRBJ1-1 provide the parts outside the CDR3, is DTGVSQNPRHKITKRGQNVTFRCDPISEHNRLYWYRQTLGQGPEFLTYFQNEAQLEKSRLLSDRFSAERPKGSFSTLEIQRTEQGDSAMYLCASSSTHNQRRTEAFFGQGTRLTVV.

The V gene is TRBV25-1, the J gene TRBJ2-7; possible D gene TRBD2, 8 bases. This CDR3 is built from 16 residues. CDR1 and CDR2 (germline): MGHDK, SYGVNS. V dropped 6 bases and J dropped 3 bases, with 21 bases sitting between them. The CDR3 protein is CASSFQRGGQLYEQYF. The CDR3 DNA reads TGTGCCAGCAGCTTCCAACGGGGGGGACAGCTCTACGAGCAGTACTTC.

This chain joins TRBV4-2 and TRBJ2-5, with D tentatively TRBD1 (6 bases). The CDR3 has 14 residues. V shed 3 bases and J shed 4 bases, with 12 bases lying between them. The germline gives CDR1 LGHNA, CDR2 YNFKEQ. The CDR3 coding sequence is TGTGCCAGCAGCCATTCGACAGGTTTAGAGACCCAGTACTTC. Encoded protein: CASSHSTGLETQYF.

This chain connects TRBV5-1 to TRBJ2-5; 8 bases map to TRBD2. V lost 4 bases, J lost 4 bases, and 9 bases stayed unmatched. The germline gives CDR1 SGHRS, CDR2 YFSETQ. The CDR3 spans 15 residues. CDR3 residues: CASSISGTGGETQYF. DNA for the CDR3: TGCGCCAGCAGCATTAGCGGGACGGGAGGAGAGACCCAGTACTTC.

The CDR3 DNA follows: TGCAGCGTTGCCAACAGGGGAAAACTGTTTTTT. Translated: CSVANRGKLFF. This chain uses TRBV29-1 with TRBJ1-4; 7 nucleotides line up with TRBD1. Germline-derived CDR1 and CDR2 are SQVTM and ANQGSEA. Trimming at V came to 4 bases and at J to 10 bases, leaving 3 bases not matched to a gene. CDR3 length: 11 residues.

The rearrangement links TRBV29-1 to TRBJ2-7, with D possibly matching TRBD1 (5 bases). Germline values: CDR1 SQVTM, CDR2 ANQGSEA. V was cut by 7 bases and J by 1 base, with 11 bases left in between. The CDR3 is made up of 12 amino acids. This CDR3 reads CSARDSSYEQYF. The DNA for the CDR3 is TGCAGCGCCCGAGACAGTTCCTACGAGCAGTACTTC.

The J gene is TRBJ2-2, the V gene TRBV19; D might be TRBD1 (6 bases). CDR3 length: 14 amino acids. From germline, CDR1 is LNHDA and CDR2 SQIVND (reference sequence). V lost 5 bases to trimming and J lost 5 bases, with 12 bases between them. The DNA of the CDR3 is TGTGCCAGTAGTCTTAAGCAGGGGACCGGGGAGCTGTTTTTT. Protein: CASSLKQGTGELFF.

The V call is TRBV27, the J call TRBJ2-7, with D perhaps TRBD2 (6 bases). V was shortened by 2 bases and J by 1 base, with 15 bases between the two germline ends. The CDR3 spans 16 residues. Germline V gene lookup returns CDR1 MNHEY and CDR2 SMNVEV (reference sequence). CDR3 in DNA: TGTGCCAGCAGTTTACTCTTAGGAGGGGTGTCCTACGAGCAGTACTTC. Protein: CASSLLLGGVSYEQYF.